The T cell receptor beta chain described here comes from a study of blood T cell repertoires in COVID-19. Background on the study: T cells, B-cell-depleted T cells, or PBMCs supplied cDNA or gDNA.

The CDR3 has 16 amino acids. Germline assignment: CDR1 SGHNT and CDR2 YYREEE (reference sequence). Trimming left V 0 bases short and J 4 bases short, with 14 bases between. Study members were between about 18 and 95 years old and lived in approximately 25 US regions. Some clones are missing from TCRdb's copy, which holds only in-frame ones; the method was immunoSEQ multiplex PCR. The table lists hundreds of thousands of clones, 80% to 90% of them singletons. Material for sequencing was PBMCs or T cells enriched from blood (not recorded which). The clonotype originates from a man younger than 40 who had recovered from COVID-19. V gene TRBV5-4 combines with J gene TRBJ2-1; TRBD1 is a possible D gene (6 bases). The CDR3 reads CASSLGGGEVYNEQFF. The CDR3 DNA reads as TGTGCCAGCAGCTTGGGAGGGGGAGAAGTTTACAATGAGCAGTTCTTC.